A single sample gave rise to the 23 T cell receptor beta chains below, sequenced in a study of cytomegalovirus exposure and HLA in healthy donors. 60 Vbeta and 13 Jbeta primers were used in PCR. The method was immunoSEQ multiplex PCR; TCRdb's version includes in-frame clones alone and lacks a portion of them. This table has about 150,000 clones, about four fifths appearing once. Sequences were obtained from PBMCs. All receptors come from a man between 18 and 29 years old in good health and CMV-seronegative.

The rearrangement joins TRBV10-3 to TRBJ2-1, with 10 bases that match TRBD1. The CDR3 contains 17 residues. J was trimmed by 7 bases and V by 0 bases; bases with no gene match: 9. Germline CDR1 ENHRY, CDR2 SYGVKD. CDR3 amino acids: CAISESTGQGLFNEQFF. The CDR3 coding sequence is TGTGCCATCAGTGAGTCGACGGGACAGGGGTTGTTTAATGAGCAGTTCTTC.

This clone was seen more than once but under ten times. This chain uses TRBV7-2 with TRBJ2-5, with 9 nucleotides matching TRBD1. This CDR3 has 18 residues. CDR1 and CDR2 from the germline V gene are SGHTA and FQGNSA. With V trimmed by 2 bases and J by 5 bases, 15 bases remained unmatched. The CDR3 reads CASSLFSLGQGHRETQYF. The CDR3 DNA reads as TGTGCCAGCAGCTTATTTTCTCTAGGACAGGGGCATCGGGAGACCCAGTACTTC.

The CDR3 DNA is TGTGCCAGCAGGCCGACAGTTTTCTCTGGAAACACCATATATTTT. Translated: CASRPTVFSGNTIYF. The chain couples TRBV6-1 to TRBJ1-3; D might be TRBD1 (5 bases). The length of the CDR3 is 15 residues. Trimming cost V 6 bases and J 0 bases, with 12 bases left between them. Germline loops: CDR1 MNHNS, CDR2 SASEGT.

J is TRBJ1-5 and V is TRBV5-6; D might be TRBD1 (5 bases). Germline V gene sequence: CDR1 SGHDT, CDR2 YYEEEE. Deletions cut 0 bases from V and 0 bases from J, with 16 bases between. The CDR3 has 18 residues. CDR3 sequence: CASSLGDSLGLSNQPQHF. In DNA, the CDR3 is TGTGCCAGCAGCTTGGGGGACTCCTTGGGTCTTAGCAATCAGCCCCAGCATTTT.

The chain combines TRBV9 with TRBJ2-3; 7 nucleotides align to TRBD2. Germline loops: CDR1 SGDLS, CDR2 YYNGEE. Losses at the gene ends were 3 bases for V and 1 base for J; bases not matched to a gene: 8. CDR3 length: 16 residues. The chain's CDR3 is CASSATSSGGTDTQYF. CDR3 nucleotide sequence: TGTGCCAGCAGCGCGACATCTAGCGGAGGCACAGATACGCAGTATTTT.

The chain joins TRBV6-6 to TRBJ2-2, with TRBD2 as a possible D gene (5 bases). This CDR3 comprises 15 residues. Germline-derived CDR1 and CDR2 are MNHNY and SVGAGI (reference sequence). Trimming stripped 10 bases from V and 3 bases from J, with 18 bases between. The CDR3 sequence is CATETGLSHTGELFF. DNA for the CDR3: TGTGCCACCGAAACCGGACTCTCGCACACCGGGGAGCTGTTTTTT.

The chain employs TRBV19 and TRBJ2-5; D might be TRBD2 (5 bases). Looked up from germline, CDR1 is LNHDA and CDR2 is SQIVND (reference sequence). The CDR3 runs 16 residues. V was clipped by 3 bases and J by 7 bases, with 21 bases between them. CDR3 sequence (DNA): TGTGCCAGTAGTATGATACGGGGTGGACTCGAAAGGACCCAGTACTTC. This gives the protein CASSMIRGGLERTQYF.

This clone was seen only a few times. At the DNA level, this CDR3 is encoded by other sequences in the same sample as well. The CDR3 DNA reads as TGCGCCAGCAGCTTGGTCGGACAGCAGAACACTGAAGCTTTCTTT. It is translated as CASSLVGQQNTEAFF. J is TRBJ1-1 and V is TRBV5-1; D may be TRBD1 (6 bases). The V gene's germline CDR1 is SGHRS and CDR2 YFSETQ. The CDR3 is 15 amino acids. Between the trimmed V and J ends, which lost 0 bases and 1 base, there was a span of 10 bases.

V usage is TRBV28 and J usage is TRBJ1-2, with 8 positions matching TRBD1. J was trimmed by 8 bases and V by 5 bases; bases with no gene match: 10. This CDR3 is built from 14 residues. The germline V gene encodes CDR1 MDHEN and CDR2 SYDVKM. The CDR3 spells CASSALTGAGGYTF. CDR3 DNA sequence: TGTGCCAGCAGTGCACTGACAGGGGCCGGGGGCTACACCTTC.

CDR3 in amino acids: CASSLRAGENTEAFF. In nucleotides, the CDR3 is TGTGCCAGCAGCCTCCGGGCGGGAGAAAACACTGAAGCTTTCTTT. The chain employs TRBV7-2 and TRBJ1-1; D is unresolved. The length of the CDR3 is 15 residues. CDR1 is SGHTA, CDR2 FQGNSA, per germline. Trimming stripped 5 bases from V and 2 bases from J, with 15 bases between.

The chain links TRBV30 to TRBJ1-6, with 7 bases aligning to TRBD1. Germline CDR1 is GTSNPN and CDR2 is SVGIG (reference sequence). This CDR3 has 15 residues. With V trimmed by 5 bases and J by 2 bases, 6 bases remained unmatched. The CDR3 region is CAWGRGRPYNSPLHF. In DNA, the CDR3 is TGTGCCTGGGGCAGGGGGAGACCCTATAATTCACCCCTCCACTTT.

The genes are TRBV29-1 and TRBJ2-5; 10 nucleotides align to TRBD1. The last part of the DNA fits TRBJ2-7 better; the J call may be wrong. Germline V gene lookup returns CDR1 SQVTM and CDR2 ANQGSEA. The CDR3 contains 12 residues. CDR3 sequence (DNA): TGCAGCGGACGGGACAGGGGCGACGAGCAGTACTTC. Its translation: CSGRDRGDEQYF.

This sequence joins TRBV10-3 and TRBJ1-2; 7 bases match TRBD1. This CDR3 has 13 residues. J gave up 8 bases and V 6 bases, and 9 bases lay outside the gene matches. Looked up from germline, CDR1 is ENHRY and CDR2 is SYGVKD. Here the CDR3 DNA reads TGTGCCATCAGCCCCGACAGGGTAAACGGCTACACCTTC. This sequence encodes CAISPDRVNGYTF.

The chain links TRBV7-8 to TRBJ1-5; TRBD1 agrees at 10 bases. Germline V CDR1 and CDR2: SGHVS, FQNEAQ. The CDR3 loop spans 14 amino acids. V dropped 4 bases and J dropped 7; count of bases not matched to a gene: 4. CDR3 sequence (DNA): TGTGCCAGCAGCTGGGACAGGGGTAACCAGCCCCAGCATTTT. This translates into CASSWDRGNQPQHF.

The CDR3 DNA reads TGCGCCAGCAGCCAATTACTAGCGGGGCAAGAGACCCAGTACTTC. This sequence encodes CASSQLLAGQETQYF. This chain links TRBV4-3 with TRBJ2-5, with 10 bases that match TRBD2. The trim removed 2 bases at V and 2 bases at J, leaving 2 bases unmatched. Germline-derived CDR1 and CDR2 are LGHNA and YSLEER. The CDR3 length is 15 residues.

As concerns this clone: This likely stems from a read error, as it lies one base from a far larger clone. Other DNA sequences of this sample code for an identical CDR3. V is TRBV7-2 and J is TRBJ1-1; maybe TRBD1 (6 bases). V lost 5 bases and J lost 1, with 8 bases in between. Germline V gene data show CDR1 as SGHTA and CDR2 as FQGNSA. This CDR3 is 13 amino acids long. The CDR3 loop reads CASSPTGNTEAFF. CDR3 in DNA: TGTGCCAGCAGCCCGACAGGGAACACTGAAGCTTTCTTT.

The chain joins TRBV5-6 to TRBJ1-1; TRBD1 might be the D (5 bases). The CDR3 contains 15 residues. Per germline, CDR1 SGHDT and CDR2 YYEEEE. Trimming cost V 5 bases and J 3 bases, with 17 bases left between them. The DNA of the CDR3 is TGTGCCAGCAGAAGGGCAAGGGGATGGGACACTGAAGCTTTCTTT. The encoded protein is CASRRARGWDTEAFF.

This clone was recorded a few times. The chain joins TRBV5-1 to TRBJ2-5; D is uncertain. The germline V gene has CDR1 SGHRS and CDR2 YFSETQ. Trimming took off 3 bases at V and 4 bases at J, with 10 bases between the two ends. The CDR3 has 13 residues. The CDR3 DNA is TGCGCCAGCAGCTCTGACGAGCGAGAGACCCAGTACTTC. Protein: CASSSDERETQYF. The variable domain in full, with the rest retrieved from reference TRBV5-1 and TRBJ2-5, is KAGVTQTPRYLIKTRGQQVTLSCSPISGHRSVSWYQQTPGQGLQFLFEYFSETQRNKGNFPGRFSGRQFSNSRSEMNVSTLELGDSALYLCASSSDERETQYFGPGTRLLVL.

The chain carries TRBV5-1 and TRBJ1-1, with unresolved D. Germline V lookup: CDR1 SGHRS, CDR2 YFSETQ. This CDR3 is 15 amino acids long. V dropped 0 bases and J dropped 0 bases, with 9 bases sitting between them. The DNA of the CDR3 is TGCGCCAGCAGCTTGGCTGGACTCATGAACACTGAAGCTTTCTTT. Its translation is CASSLAGLMNTEAFF.

There are a few counts of this clone. The gene calls are TRBV5-4 and TRBJ2-1; the match to TRBD2 covers 10 bases. This CDR3 region has 16 residues. Germline V gene sequence: CDR1 SGHNT, CDR2 YYREEE (reference sequence). V lost 2 bases, J lost 4 bases, and 6 bases stayed unmatched. DNA for the CDR3: TGTGCCAGCAGCTTCGCTCTAGCGGGAGCTTACAATGAGCAGTTCTTC. It translates to CASSFALAGAYNEQFF.

This clone turned up a few times. The chain combines TRBV28 with TRBJ1-5; unclear D gene. This CDR3 has 12 residues. CDR1 is MDHEN and CDR2 is SYDVKM in the germline V gene. V dropped 8 bases and J dropped 2 bases, with 7 bases sitting between them. The DNA for the CDR3 is TGTGCCAGCTCGTGTTGCAATCAGCCCCAGCATTTT. Translated, it gives CASSCCNQPQHF.

The chain has TRBV4-2 and TRBJ2-1; TRBD2 matches 12 bases. The CDR3 sequence is 15 residues long. Germline V gene sequence: CDR1 LGHNA, CDR2 YNFKEQ. V was pared by 4 bases and J by 6 bases, with 4 bases of the junction left unmatched. CDR3 sequence: CASSPPSGGANEQFF. As DNA, the CDR3 is TGTGCCAGCAGCCCTCCTAGCGGGGGGGCCAATGAGCAGTTCTTC.

The CDR3 is CASSLRAGPSYEQYV. As DNA, the CDR3 is TGCGCCAGCAGCTTGCGGGCGGGGCCGTCCTACGAGCAGTACGTC. J is TRBJ2-7 and V is TRBV5-1; tentatively, D is TRBD2 (6 bases). The CDR3 is 15 amino acids. Between the trimmed V and J ends, which lost 1 base and 1 base, there was a span of 12 bases. Germline V CDR1 and CDR2: SGHRS, YFSETQ.